A selection of T cell receptor beta chains follows, all from one sample in a study of blood T cell repertoires in COVID-19. The data were produced by immunoSEQ multiplex PCR, yet TCRdb's version contains in-frame clones alone and is incomplete. The sample lists fewer than 45,000 clones; roughly 84% were seen once. The sequenced sample was peripheral blood. The receptors were sampled from a woman aged 80 or over with acute or convalescent COVID-19. Both conserved end residues are part of each CDR3. D genes are given only for firm matches. Expanded clones are given a class, and other clones once, few, many or no size at all.

j_gene | abundance | d_gene | v_gene | CDR3aa | CDR3nt
TRBJ1-2 | NA | NA | TRBV29-1 | CSVTANYGYTF | TGCAGCGTGACAGCTAACTATGGCTACACCTTC
TRBJ1-4 | once | NA | TRBV12-1 | CASSFPGQVEKLFF | TGTGCCAGCAGCTTTCCCGGACAGGTCGAAAAACTGTTTTTT
TRBJ2-2 | NA | NA | TRBV6-5 | CASIGTYATGELFF | TGTGCCAGCATTGGGACTTACGCCACCGGGGAGCTGTTTTTT
TRBJ2-3 | NA | NA | TRBV24-1 | CATSDAVQGGRNTQYF | TGTGCCACCAGTGATGCAGTCCAGGGTGGGCGAAATACGCAGTATTTT
TRBJ2-7 | once | TRBD2 | TRBV28 | CASSSSLPGLAGAYEQYF | TGTGCCAGCAGTTCCTCCTTACCGGGACTAGCGGGGGCCTACGAGCAGTACTTC
TRBJ1-4 | NA | NA | TRBV15 | CATSRDHRTANEKLFF | TGTGCCACCAGCAGAGATCACAGGACGGCTAATGAAAAACTGTTTTTT
TRBJ2-1 | once | NA | TRBV5-1 | CASSQAGLLSYNEQFF | TGCGCCAGCAGTCAAGCTGGACTATTAAGCTACAATGAGCAGTTCTTC
TRBJ1-1 | NA | NA | TRBV12-3/TRBV12-4 | CASSLGGNTEAFF | TGTGCCAGCAGTTTGGGGGGGAACACTGAAGCTTTCTTT
TRBJ2-5 | NA | NA | TRBV12-3/TRBV12-4 | CASSFSGEETQYF | TGTGCCAGCAGTTTTTCGGGGGAAGAGACCCAGTACTTC
TRBJ1-1 | once | NA | TRBV5-6 | CASSFSPNTEAFF | TGTGCCAGCAGCTTTAGTCCGAACACTGAAGCTTTCTTT
TRBJ1-5 | few | NA | TRBV19 | CASRDVTGTLDQPQHF | TGTGCCAGTAGAGACGTAACCGGGACACTCGATCAGCCCCAGCATTTT
TRBJ1-1 | NA | NA | TRBV12-3/TRBV12-4 | CASSRRSTEAFF | TGTGCCAGCAGTCGGAGGAGCACTGAAGCTTTCTTT
TRBJ1-1 | NA | TRBD1 | TRBV27 | CASSYQAGQGLWDTEAFF | TGTGCCAGCAGCTACCAAGCGGGACAGGGGCTCTGGGACACTGAAGCTTTCTTT
TRBJ2-7 | NA | TRBD1 | TRBV6-5 | CASSSRDRVGEQYF | TGTGCCAGCAGCTCCCGGGACAGGGTGGGGGAGCAGTACTTC